This TCR beta chain was documented in a study of T cell responses to AZD1222 COVID-19 vaccine. Study-wide context: Second-dose timings of about 4 or about 12 weeks were pooled. Study-level points and caveats: None of the repertoires were sampled until the peak T cell response had passed. Mostly white British, mostly female donors; authors suggested clonal diversity may be underestimated. Just 6 or 7 AZD1222 recipients were seropositive at baseline.

CDR1 and CDR2 from the germline V gene are SQVTM and ANQGSEA. CDR3 length: 15 residues. V was clipped by 7 bases and J by 4 bases; unmatched bases: 6. As regards this clone: Its specificity is unknown.

The repertoire was sequenced with immunoSEQ multiplex PCR; TCRdb's copy has only in-frame clones and lacks some. The data show roughly 99,000 clones, approximately 88% seen once. The source was peripheral blood, collected on day 0 of AZD1222 vaccination. The chain carries TRBV29-1 and TRBJ2-6; 11 bases match TRBD1. The origin of this receptor is an adult in good health. The CDR3 region is CSARTGGLGANVLTF. The CDR3 nucleotides are TGCAGCGCCAGGACAGGGGGCTTGGGGGCCAACGTCCTGACTTTC.